These 2 T cell receptor beta chains share one sample of origin, sequenced in a study of post-analysis software for immune sequencing data (dated by TCRdb to 2013 to 2016). What the research found in general, with its limitations: Significantly higher frequencies in patients than in controls were found for about five TRBV segments, including TRBV5-6, TRBV5-1 and TRBV20-1.

Libraries were constructed by PCR. Sequencing relied on an Illumina HiSeq 2500. To reduce PCR and sequencing biases, unique molecular identifiers were built into the TCR beta cDNA libraries. The public reads were run again by TCRdb, first through fastp at Q25 and then through MiXCR, and only productive beta chains were kept. Every CDR3 protein is listed once, alongside the most common genes and DNA of its rows. The sample includes about 170,000 distinct CDR3 sequences, with roughly 30% observed a single time. The ten largest make up 1.5% of the sample. Their specific antigens are unknown. Sequenced material: blood. These receptors originate from a girl aged 10-17 years with multiple sclerosis.

The chain is built from TRBV7-9 and TRBJ2-7; 10 bases are shared with TRBD1. The CDR3 is 14 residues long. J lost 2 bases, V lost 4 bases, and 2 bases had no gene match. CDR1 SEHNR and CDR2 FQNEAQ come from the germline V gene (reference sequence). The CDR3 DNA follows: TGTGCCAGCAGCTCGGACAGGGGGACCTACGAGCAGTACTTC. Protein: CASSSDRGTYEQYF.

This clonotype was counted only a few times. The rearrangement links TRBV7-3 to TRBJ1-1; D call uncertain. Germline lookup yields CDR1 SGHTA and CDR2 FQGTGA. This CDR3 is built from 13 residues. V lost 6 bases and J lost 7, with 15 bases in between. Here the CDR3 reads CASSITTTSEAFF. The CDR3 region has the DNA TGTGCCAGCAGTATAACTACGACGAGTGAAGCTTTCTTT.